The source of this T cell receptor (beta chain) is a study of identical twins (dated by TCRdb to 2016 to 2018). As for the study more broadly: TCR alpha and beta repertoires from monozygotic twins, unrelated adults of various ages and cord blood were deep-sequenced to test whether fetal clonotypes persist. To rule out contamination, replicate twin experiments were performed at different times with different library preparation protocols.

Beyond this particular receptor, the publication reports: In monozygotic twins, recombination models systematically underestimated out-of-frame TCR alpha sharing, but the models matched the sharing seen between unrelated individuals. Invariant T cells such as MAIT and iNKT could partly confound zero-insertion analyses, although diverse VJ usage argued against such confounding for most clonotypes. Abundant cord blood beta clonotypes had fewer insertions, young adult naive repertoires showed a similar but weaker trend, and memory repertoires showed no such trend. In beta out-of-frame sequences, excess twin sharing was weaker, because having fewer shared sequences lowered the signal-to-noise ratio. Compared with coincidental sharing between unrelated individuals, out-of-frame TCR alpha sequences shared between twins showed an excess of sequences with low generation probability. Conclusions relied on cross-sectional statistical analysis, since the same donors could not be followed over many years.

Only healthy Caucasian donors were included. Three unrelated non-twin adults were additionally sequenced: a male aged 18 to 29, a male aged 50 to 60 and a female aged 50 to 60. Miltenyi CD45RO+ enrichment and human naive T-cell isolation kits were used to isolate memory (CD45RO+) and naive T cells from PBMC. The CDR3 sequence holds 15 residues, the cysteine and phenylalanine included. Only CDR3 DNA is held: 45 bases, read in frame from base 1. V and J lose 4 bases and 5 bases, and a span of 16 bases separates them. The germline V gene specifies SGDLS as CDR1 and YYNGEE as CDR2. As concerns this clonotype: It lacks a known antigen. Base qualities are not at hand, and no much larger clone is one base apart.

Library preparation used 5' RACE. Sequencing used an Illumina HiSeq 2000. Template switching added a universal primer binding site, and the final cDNA carried a unique molecular identifier that allowed TCR cDNA molecules to be counted accurately. Specific primers in the conserved constant-segment region were used to synthesize first-strand cDNA for the TCR alpha and beta chains. Each cDNA library was double barcoded, with a SMART-Mk sample barcode plus Illumina barcodes, to control for contamination. TruSeq adapter sequences, together with Illumina sample barcodes, were added in two successive PCR steps. TCR alpha and beta cDNA libraries were sequenced on the Illumina HiSeq platform with custom primers. As for the authors' bioinformatics: MiGEC was used to process raw reads and extract unique molecular identifiers, and MiXCR was used to find CDR3 positions. For each individual, recombination models were inferred using an EM algorithm with the repgenHMM and IGoR tools. Shared clonotypes were analyzed with the tcR package in R, and sharing was normalized by the product of cloneset sizes. Out-of-frame nonproductive sequences were analyzed to study raw recombination free of thymic and clonal selection effects. TCRdb redid the processing of the public reads, applying fastp at Q25 and MiXCR, and retained in-frame beta chains. Each entry merges the rows of one CDR3 protein and shows their most common DNA and genes. TCRdb assigned the V and J calls; the authors' analysis was not used. The sample profile shows hundreds of thousands of distinct CDR3 sequences; approximately 6% of them were found once. The top ten clones comprise 1.5% to 2% of the sample.

The chain is assembled from TRBV9 and TRBJ2-1; TRBD1 could be the D gene, as 5 bases match. The TCR was taken from a man in his late teens or twenties in good health. Sequencing was done on a sample of naive T cells sorted from blood. This sample's cell subset or site label indicates: cells isolated with a human naive T-cell isolation kit. The DNA is as follows: TGTGCCAGCAGCCCATTTCAGACAGAAAACAATGAGCAGTTCTTC. Its translation is CASSPFQTENNEQFF.